This T cell receptor beta chain was captured in a study of graft-versus-host responses after intestinal transplantation. Produced via immunoSEQ multiplex PCR; TCRdb's table is partial and in-frame only. The sample gives tens of thousands of clones, roughly 92% of which show up once; over 20% is in the top ten. This clone has a single count. Its antigen is unknown. With 1 base clipped from V and 4 bases from J, the junction kept 13 bases outside the gene matches. Germline V gene data show CDR1 as SGHTA and CDR2 as FQGTGA. The CDR3 is 19 amino acids. Notes on the study in general: Peak circulating GvH clone levels tracked with early post-transplant HvG declines.

The chain is built from TRBV7-3 and TRBJ2-1, with 10 bases identical to TRBD2. This TCR derives from a human donor who was the organ donor for an intestinal transplant. This specimen was unstimulated CD8+ T cells sorted from spleen or lymph node cells, taken before transplant. The CDR3 DNA reads TGTGCCAGCAGCTTAATAGGCCCCCTCCTAGCGGGAGTTTACAATGAGCAGTTCTTC. This codes for CASSLIGPLLAGVYNEQFF.